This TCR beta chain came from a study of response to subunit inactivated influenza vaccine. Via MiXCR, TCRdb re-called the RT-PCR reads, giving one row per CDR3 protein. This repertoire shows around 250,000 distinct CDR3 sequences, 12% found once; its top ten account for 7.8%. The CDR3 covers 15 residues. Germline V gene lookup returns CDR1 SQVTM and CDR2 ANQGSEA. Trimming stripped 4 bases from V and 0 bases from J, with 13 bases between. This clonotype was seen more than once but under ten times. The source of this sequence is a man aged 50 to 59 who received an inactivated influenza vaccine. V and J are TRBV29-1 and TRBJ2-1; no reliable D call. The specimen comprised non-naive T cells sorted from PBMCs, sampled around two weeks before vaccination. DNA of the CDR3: TGCAGCGTTGGAGCCGGTTTGAGCTCCTACAATGAGCAGTTCTTC. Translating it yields CSVGAGLSSYNEQFF.